The 28 T cell receptor beta chains in this list originate from one sample, sequenced in a study of blood T cell repertoires in COVID-19. TCRdb's copy holds only in-frame clones and misses some; the assay was immunoSEQ multiplex PCR. The sample yields hundreds of thousands of clones, roughly 86% seen once. Sequences were obtained from peripheral blood. The origin of the receptors is a woman in her twenties or thirties who had recovered from COVID-19.

V and J are TRBV19 and TRBJ2-1, with D unclear. The CDR3 totals 13 residues. Germline CDR1 is LNHDA and CDR2 is SQIVND (reference sequence). V gave up 0 bases and J gave up 4 bases, with 4 bases separating them. This CDR3 reads CASSIDRYNEQFF. CDR3 coding DNA: TGTGCCAGTAGTATAGACAGATACAATGAGCAGTTCTTC.

The chain has TRBV28 and TRBJ2-5; D possibly corresponds to TRBD1 (6 bases). The ends were cut back, 3 bases at V and 4 bases at J, with 15 bases in the middle. The CDR3 runs to 15 residues. CDR1 is MDHEN and CDR2 is SYDVKM in the germline V gene. The chain's CDR3 is CASSFSGTGRETQYF. CDR3 sequence (DNA): TGTGCCAGCAGTTTTAGTGGAACAGGGCGAGAGACCCAGTACTTC.

This chain joins TRBV5-6 and TRBJ1-6; 9 nucleotides agree with TRBD1. CDR1 and CDR2 (germline): SGHDT, YYEEEE. V was clipped by 4 bases and J by 3 bases; unmatched bases: 8. The CDR3 runs to 17 residues. In DNA, the CDR3 is TGTGCCAGCAGCGACCTGGACAGGGGCTTCTATAATTCACCCCTCCACTTT. It encodes CASSDLDRGFYNSPLHF.

V and J are TRBV11-1 and TRBJ2-1; D possibly corresponds to TRBD2 (5 bases). Germline-derived CDR1 and CDR2 are SGHAT and FQDESV (reference sequence). Trimming removed 7 bases at V and 7 bases at J, with 8 bases between. The CDR3 has 11 amino acids. The CDR3 protein is CASTSGNEQFF. Here the CDR3 DNA reads TGTGCCAGCACCTCGGGGAATGAGCAGTTCTTC. Looking up the rest from reference TRBV11-1 and TRBJ2-1 gives the full variable domain: EAEVAQSPRYKITEKSQAVAFWCDPISGHATLYWYRQILGQGPELLVQFQDESVVDDSQLPKDRFSAERLKGVDSTLKIQPAELGDSAMYLCASTSGNEQFFGPGTRLTVL.

The chain carries TRBV27 and TRBJ2-2, with D possibly matching TRBD2 (5 bases). The CDR3 sequence is 13 residues long. The germline V gene has CDR1 MNHEY and CDR2 SMNVEV (reference sequence). With 3 bases removed from V and 6 bases from J, the gap between germline ends came to 8 bases. The CDR3 nucleotides read TGTGCCAGCAGTTTTGTGGGAGCCGGGGAGCTGTTTTTT. Amino acid sequence: CASSFVGAGELFF.

The J gene is TRBJ2-7, the V gene TRBV7-9; 11 bases fit TRBD2. Germline CDR1 reads SEHNR; CDR2 reads FQNEAQ (reference sequence). Trimming took 4 bases from V and 4 from J; bases not matched to a gene: 6. The CDR3 has 15 residues. The CDR3 DNA reads TGTGCCAGCAGCTATGGGACTAGCGGAACGTACGAGCAGTACTTC. The encoded protein is CASSYGTSGTYEQYF. Full variable domain (rest looked up from reference TRBV7-9 and TRBJ2-7): DTGVSQNPRHKITKRGQNVTFRCDPISEHNRLYWYRQTLGQGPEFLTYFQNEAQLEKSRLLSDRFSAERPKGSFSTLEIQRTEQGDSAMYLCASSYGTSGTYEQYFGPGTRLTVT.

This clone was recorded once. CDR3 DNA: TGCAGCGTGGCCCTACTAGCGGGAGGCTCCGAGCAGTACTTC. Amino acids: CSVALLAGGSEQYF. The V call is TRBV29-1, the J call TRBJ2-7; 12 bases line up with TRBD2. The length of the CDR3 is 14 residues. The germline V gene encodes CDR1 SQVTM and CDR2 ANQGSEA. V lost 6 bases and J lost 6; bases outside the gene matches: 9.

The rearrangement uses TRBV3-1 (or the pseudogene TRBV3-2) and TRBJ1-3; 8 bases fit TRBD1. The CDR3 totals 16 residues. V lost 3 bases and J lost 8; bases outside the gene matches: 12. Germline CDR1 reads LGHDT; CDR2 reads YNNKEL (reference sequence). CDR3 region: CASSQGAPTGDYTIYF. The CDR3 DNA is TGTGCCAGCAGCCAGGGGGCCCCGACAGGGGATTACACCATATATTTT.

V is TRBV6-1 and J is TRBJ1-5; no clear D. Trimming took 9 bases from V and 6 from J, leaving 6 bases between them. The CDR3 sequence is 10 residues long. CDR1 is MNHNS and CDR2 is SASEGT in the germline V gene. For the CDR3, the DNA is TGTGCCAGGGCGGGTCAGCCCCAGCATTTT. Translation gives CARAGQPQHF.

About this clone itself: Other DNA sequences of this sample code for an identical CDR3. The rearrangement uses TRBV5-4 and TRBJ2-7; 7 bases line up with TRBD2. CDR1 is SGHNT and CDR2 is YYREEE in the germline V gene (reference sequence). The CDR3 is 12 residues long. With 3 bases clipped from V and 3 bases from J, the junction kept 0 bases outside the gene matches. The CDR3 region has the DNA TGTGCCAGCAGCTCTAGCGGCTACGAGCAGTACTTC. Translation: CASSSSGYEQYF.

The chain combines TRBV27 with TRBJ2-7; tentative D call: TRBD1 (6 bases). CDR1 and CDR2 (germline): MNHEY, SMNVEV (reference sequence). V shed 2 bases and J shed 6 bases, with 11 bases lying between them. CDR3 size: 13 residues. The CDR3 DNA reads as TGTGCCAGCAGTTTAAACAGGGTGGGCGAGCAGTACTTC. It encodes CASSLNRVGEQYF.

The chain joins TRBV12-5 to TRBJ2-6; 12 bases line up with TRBD1. J lost 2 bases, V lost 7 bases, and 3 bases had no gene match. Germline CDR1 is LGHNT and CDR2 is FRNRAP. The CDR3 is 16 amino acids. The DNA of the CDR3 is TGTGCTAGTGCCGGGACAGGGGGCGCTGGGGCCAACGTCCTGACTTTC. Encoded protein: CASAGTGGAGANVLTF. Complete variable domain (other parts from reference TRBV12-5 and TRBJ2-6): DARVTQTPRHKVTEMGQEVTMRCQPILGHNTVFWYRQTMMQGLELLAYFRNRAPLDDSGMPKDRFSAEMPDATLATLKIQPSEPRDSAVYFCASAGTGGAGANVLTFGAGSRLTVL.

This CDR3 reads CASSQVRGTYEQYF. DNA of the CDR3: TGCGCCAGCAGCCAAGTGCGGGGCACCTACGAGCAGTACTTC. The rearrangement links TRBV4-1 to TRBJ2-7, with D perhaps TRBD2 (6 bases). The CDR3 extends over 14 amino acids. V gave up 1 base and J gave up 2 bases, with 9 bases separating them. Per the germline V gene, CDR1 is MGHRA and CDR2 is YSYEKL.

V is TRBV2 and J is TRBJ1-2; no clear D gene. The germline V and J ends were trimmed by 3 bases and 3 bases, with 8 bases remaining between them. The CDR3 has 13 residues. The germline CDR1 and CDR2 sequences are SNHLY and FYNNEI. This CDR3 is CASSEEEYYGYTF. CDR3 coding DNA: TGTGCCAGCAGTGAGGAGGAGTACTATGGCTACACCTTC. Supplemented by reference TRBV2 and TRBJ1-2, the full variable domain reads EPEVTQTPSHQVTQMGQEVILRCVPISNHLYFYWYRQILGQKVEFLVSFYNNEISEKSEIFDDQFSVERPDGSNFTLKIRSTKLEDSAMYFCASSEEEYYGYTFGSGTRLTVV.

The chain employs TRBV6-5 and TRBJ1-3; tentative D call: TRBD1 (5 bases). This CDR3 contains 15 residues. Deletions cut 6 bases from V and 2 bases from J, with 14 bases between. Germline assignment: CDR1 MNHEY and CDR2 SVGAGI. CDR3 DNA sequence: TGTGCCAGCAGGGGGGGGAATGGCCCTGGAAACACCATATATTTT. This encodes CASRGGNGPGNTIYF.

CDR3 in amino acids: CASRYHRGRRDNTEAFF. The DNA of the CDR3 is TGTGCCAGCCGCTACCACAGGGGGCGCCGAGACAACACTGAAGCTTTCTTT. The J gene is TRBJ1-1, the V gene TRBV16; TRBD1 matches 9 bases. J was trimmed by 2 bases and V by 8 bases; bases with no gene match: 15. CDR1 and CDR2 (germline): KGHSY, FQNENV. This CDR3 spans 17 amino acids.

The chain is built from TRBV4-1 and TRBJ2-3; 8 bases align to TRBD1. CDR1 is MGHRA, CDR2 YSYEKL, per germline. With V trimmed by 6 bases and J by 3 bases, 14 bases remained unmatched. The CDR3 has 17 amino acids. CDR3 bases: TGCGCCAGCAGTCGATTGCACCCGGGACAGGCGACAGATACGCAGTATTTT. This gives the protein CASSRLHPGQATDTQYF.

The chain recombines TRBV10-3 with TRBJ2-2; 8 positions match TRBD2. Germline-derived CDR1 and CDR2 are ENHRY and SYGVKD. V dropped 9 bases and J dropped 3; count of bases not matched to a gene: 0. CDR3 size: 12 residues. CDR3 protein: CAILADTGELFF. The DNA for the CDR3 is TGTGCCATACTAGCGGACACCGGGGAGCTGTTTTTT.

The chain combines TRBV18 with TRBJ2-7; possibly TRBD1 for D (5 bases). The germline V gene has CDR1 KGHSH and CDR2 LQKENI. Trimming stripped 3 bases from V and 5 bases from J, with 14 bases between. The CDR3 extends over 14 amino acids. The CDR3 DNA follows: TGTGCCAGCTCACCGATATCAGGGTCCGACGAGCAGTACTTC. Its protein is CASSPISGSDEQYF.

This clone was seen only once. This chain connects TRBV6-1 to TRBJ1-1; 9 nucleotides agree with TRBD1. J gave up 5 bases and V 2 bases, and 9 bases lay outside the gene matches. The CDR3 consists of 16 residues. CDR1 MNHNS and CDR2 SASEGT come from the germline V gene. This CDR3 is CASSERETGGGTEAFF. CDR3 in DNA: TGTGCCAGCAGTGAAAGGGAGACAGGGGGTGGAACTGAAGCTTTCTTT.

The chain carries TRBV7-9 and TRBJ2-7; 12 nucleotides match TRBD1. Germline values: CDR1 SEHNR, CDR2 FQNEAQ (reference sequence). V dropped 3 bases and J dropped 5; count of bases not matched to a gene: 2. This CDR3 contains 14 residues. The CDR3 nucleotides are TGTGCCAGCAGCTTGGGACAGGGGGCTAACGAGCAGTACTTC. It encodes CASSLGQGANEQYF. Together with reference TRBV7-9 and TRBJ2-7, the CDR3 gives the full variable domain: DTGVSQNPRHKITKRGQNVTFRCDPISEHNRLYWYRQTLGQGPEFLTYFQNEAQLEKSRLLSDRFSAERPKGSFSTLEIQRTEQGDSAMYLCASSLGQGANEQYFGPGTRLTVT.

This clone was found once. The CDR3 DNA sequence: TGTGCCAGCAGCTTAGGGATTCAGGCCACTGAAGCTTTCTTT. Amino acids: CASSLGIQATEAFF. This chain uses TRBV7-8 with TRBJ1-1, with D unclear. V lost 1 base and J lost 4, with 10 bases in between. Looked up from germline, CDR1 is SGHVS and CDR2 is FQNEAQ. The CDR3 has 14 residues.

The chain links TRBV10-3 to TRBJ1-1; 10 bases align to TRBD1. Germline-derived CDR1 and CDR2 are ENHRY and SYGVKD. CDR3 length: 14 residues. The V and J ends lost 8 bases and 6 bases, in that order; junction bases with no gene match: 9. For the CDR3, the DNA is TGTGCCATCCGAGGGGACAGGGGAGCGCCTGAAGCTTTCTTT. Translating gives CAIRGDRGAPEAFF.

The chain uses TRBV27 and TRBJ2-7; 7 bases map to TRBD1. This CDR3 is 15 amino acids long. The germline V gene has CDR1 MNHEY and CDR2 SMNVEV (reference sequence). V lost 0 bases to trimming and J lost 0 bases; unmatched junction nucleotides: 2. CDR3 in DNA: TGTGCCAGCAGTTTATCTAGGGACAGCTCCTACGAGCAGTACTTC. This encodes CASSLSRDSSYEQYF.

As concerns this clone: Other DNA sequences in this specimen translate into the identical CDR3. The gene calls are TRBV19 and TRBJ1-5; D possibly corresponds to TRBD1 (5 bases). CDR1 and CDR2 from the germline V gene are LNHDA and SQIVND (reference sequence). This CDR3 contains 15 residues. Trimming took 1 base from V and 4 from J, leaving 11 bases between them. CDR3 loop: CASSIGQGGNQPQHF. The CDR3 region has the DNA TGTGCCAGTAGTATAGGCCAGGGAGGTAATCAGCCCCAGCATTTT.

This clone was picked up a small number of times. V gene TRBV10-2 combines with J gene TRBJ1-2, with TRBD1 matching 12 bases. Unmatched junction bases numbered 6, after V lost 0 bases and J lost 7 bases. The germline gives CDR1 WSHSY, CDR2 SAAADI. CDR3 length equals 16 residues. CDR3 residues: CASSESYGTGGRGYTF. CDR3 nucleotide sequence: TGCGCCAGCAGTGAGTCCTACGGGACAGGGGGCCGTGGCTACACCTTC.

The rearrangement joins TRBV21-1 to TRBJ2-7; the D call TRBD1 from the table was never checked on the DNA. TRBV21-1 represents a pseudogene. The CDR3 consists of 17 residues. CDR3 DNA: TGTGCCAGCAGCTTCCCTCCACCGGGACAGGGGGCAGGCGAGCAGTACTTC. The encoded protein is CASSFPPPGQGAGEQYF.

The V gene is TRBV7-9, the J gene TRBJ2-2; TRBD1 aligns across 8 bases. Germline V gives CDR1 SEHNR, CDR2 FQNEAQ (reference sequence). This CDR3 contains 17 residues. The trim removed 3 bases at V and 3 bases at J, leaving 9 bases unmatched. This CDR3 is CASSLERTGWDTGELFF. The CDR3 coding sequence is TGTGCCAGCAGCTTGGAAAGGACAGGGTGGGACACCGGGGAGCTGTTTTTT. The complete variable domain, with remaining parts taken from reference TRBV7-9 and TRBJ2-2, reads DTGVSQNPRHKITKRGQNVTFRCDPISEHNRLYWYRQTLGQGPEFLTYFQNEAQLEKSRLLSDRFSAERPKGSFSTLEIQRTEQGDSAMYLCASSLERTGWDTGELFFGEGSRLTVL.